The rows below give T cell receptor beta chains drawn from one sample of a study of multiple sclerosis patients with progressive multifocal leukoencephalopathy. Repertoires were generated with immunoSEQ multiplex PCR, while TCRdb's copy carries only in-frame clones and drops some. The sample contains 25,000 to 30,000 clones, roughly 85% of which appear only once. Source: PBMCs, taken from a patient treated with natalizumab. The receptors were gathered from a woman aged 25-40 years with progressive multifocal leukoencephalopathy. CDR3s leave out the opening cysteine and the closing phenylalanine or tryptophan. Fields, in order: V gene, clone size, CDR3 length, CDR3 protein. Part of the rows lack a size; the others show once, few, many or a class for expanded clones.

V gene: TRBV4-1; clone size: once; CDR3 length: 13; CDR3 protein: ASSLIAGGTNEQF
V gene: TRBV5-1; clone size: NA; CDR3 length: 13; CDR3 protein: ASSTGTSDYNEQF
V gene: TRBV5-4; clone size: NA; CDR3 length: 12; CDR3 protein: ATRIGIGTDTQY
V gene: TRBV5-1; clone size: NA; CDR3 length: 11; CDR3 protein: ASSPGQGGEQY
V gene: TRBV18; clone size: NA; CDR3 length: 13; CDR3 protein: ASSPQGGSAGELF
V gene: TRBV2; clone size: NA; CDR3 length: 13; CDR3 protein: ASSEGGRGTDTQY
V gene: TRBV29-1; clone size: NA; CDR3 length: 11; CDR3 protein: SVEEPGANVLT
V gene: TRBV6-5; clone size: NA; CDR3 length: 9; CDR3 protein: ASSYIGGAF
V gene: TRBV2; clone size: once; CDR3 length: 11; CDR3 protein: ASSFTGQETQY
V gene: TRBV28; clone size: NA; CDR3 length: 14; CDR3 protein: ASSFPARPYTDTQY
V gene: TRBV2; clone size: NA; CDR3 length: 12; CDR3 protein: ASSAGAHTDTQY
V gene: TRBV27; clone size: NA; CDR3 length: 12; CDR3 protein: ASSSTAGAEKLF
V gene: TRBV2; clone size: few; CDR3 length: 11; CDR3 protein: ASSSGAVYEQY
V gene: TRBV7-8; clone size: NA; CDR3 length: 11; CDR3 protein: ASSVVQGNEQF
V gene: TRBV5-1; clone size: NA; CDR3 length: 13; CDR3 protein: ASSFSQGGTDTQY
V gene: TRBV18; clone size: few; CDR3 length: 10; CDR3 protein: ASSDRNQPQH